These T cell receptor beta chains were read from a single sample in a study of vaccination and CD4 T cells after COVID-19. A single record per CDR3 protein comes from TCRdb applying MiXCR to the PCR reads. The sample includes approximately 15,000 distinct CDR3 sequences, approximately 53% seen only once; the top ten take under 13%. No antigens are known for them. Sequenced: CD4+ T cells from blood, cultured in vitro. These receptors were collected from a human donor who had recovered from COVID-19. Each CDR3 is given with its conserved first and last residue. D genes are given only for firm matches. Only part of the rows carry a size: once, few, many, or a class if the clone is expanded.

once | TRBJ1-1 | TRBV10-3 | NA | TGTGCCATCAGTGAGTCGGACGCAGGGAGCACTGAAGCTTTCTTT | CAISESDAGSTEAFF
NA | TRBJ2-3 | TRBV5-1 | NA | TGCGCCAGCAGCGGGGACACCTCTAGCACAGATACGCAGTATTTT | CASSGDTSSTDTQYF
medium-sized | TRBJ1-6 | TRBV19 | TRBD1 | TGTGCCAGTAGTAGGAGCCGGGACAGGGATAATTCACCCCTCCACTTT | CASSRSRDRDNSPLHF
NA | TRBJ1-5 | TRBV15 | NA | TGTGCCACCAGCCCGAGCTGGGGGATCTATAGCAATCAGCCCCAGCATTTT | CATSPSWGIYSNQPQHF
NA | TRBJ1-2 | TRBV7-9 | TRBD1 | TGTGCCAGCAGCTCATACAGGGGGCCTGCTACCGGCTACACCTTC | CASSSYRGPATGYTF
NA | TRBJ2-3 | TRBV7-3 | TRBD2 | TGTGCCAGCAGTCCTCAACCGCCGGGACTAGCGTCGGGTGATACGCAGTATTTT | CASSPQPPGLASGDTQYF
NA | TRBJ1-5 | TRBV4-3 | NA | TGCGCCAGCAGCCAAGACGTCAGAGCTGGGGGCAGGGATCAGCCCCAGCATTTT | CASSQDVRAGGRDQPQHF
NA | TRBJ1-2 | TRBV29-1 | NA | TGCAGCGTTGAGGGTGGGCGGACAGCTAACTATGGCTACACCTTC | CSVEGGRTANYGYTF
NA | TRBJ2-2 | TRBV19 | NA | TGTGCCAGTAACGAGGCGGGGTTGACCGGGGAGCTGTTTTTT | CASNEAGLTGELFF
NA | TRBJ2-3 | TRBV21-1 | NA | TGTGCCAGCAGCCCGGTGAATCCTTTGGGCAAGATTTCTCACACAGATACGCAGTATTTT | CASSPVNPLGKISHTDTQYF
few | TRBJ1-2 | TRBV20-1 | TRBD1 | TGCAGTGCCGGGGGGACAGGGGGCAGGTTGGGCTACACCTTC | CSAGGTGGRLGYTF
NA | TRBJ2-5 | TRBV20-1 | NA | TGCAGTGCTAGAGAATGGGCAGGAACCCAAGAGACCCAGTACTTC | CSAREWAGTQETQYF
medium-sized | TRBJ2-1 | TRBV4-1 | NA | TGCGCCAGCAGCCAAGAGGGGAGACTGAAGCAGTTCTTC | CASSQEGRLKQFF
NA | TRBJ2-1 | TRBV24-1 | NA | TGTGCCACCAGTGATTCTTACAATGAGCAGTTCTTC | CATSDSYNEQFF